The present T cell receptor (beta chain) was sequenced within a study of molecular identifiers for immune sequencing clone quantification. This CDR3 is 16 amino acids long. Germline CDR1 LGHDT, CDR2 YNNKEL (reference sequence). V trimming: 5 bases; J trimming: 6 bases; junction bases outside the gene matches: 16. Concerning this clonotype: Its antigen is as yet unknown.

General study points: Beyond 20 RNA copies, clones held over 98% of effector molecules, compared with under 1% in naive cells. Spiked Jurkat TCR RNA equal to one cell could reportedly be picked out among some 1 million naive cells.

Naive CD8 T cells were picked out by sorting for CD8+CD4-CCR7+CD45RA+. TCRdb itself ran the PCR reads through MiXCR, one entry per CDR3 protein. The data hold about 100,000 distinct CDR3 sequences, with around 23% observed a single time. Sequences were obtained from naive CD8+ T cells from blood, with Jurkat cell RNA spiked in. The subset: FACS-sorted CD8+CD4-CCR7+CD45RA+ naive T cells. This receptor was obtained from a human donor in good health. Some libraries in this study had Jurkat cell RNA spiked in. J is TRBJ2-7 and V is TRBV3-1, with TRBD1 matching over 7 bases. The CDR3 protein is CASSYQTGPSPAEQYF. As DNA, the CDR3 is TGTGCCAGCAGCTACCAGACAGGGCCTTCACCCGCCGAGCAGTACTTC.